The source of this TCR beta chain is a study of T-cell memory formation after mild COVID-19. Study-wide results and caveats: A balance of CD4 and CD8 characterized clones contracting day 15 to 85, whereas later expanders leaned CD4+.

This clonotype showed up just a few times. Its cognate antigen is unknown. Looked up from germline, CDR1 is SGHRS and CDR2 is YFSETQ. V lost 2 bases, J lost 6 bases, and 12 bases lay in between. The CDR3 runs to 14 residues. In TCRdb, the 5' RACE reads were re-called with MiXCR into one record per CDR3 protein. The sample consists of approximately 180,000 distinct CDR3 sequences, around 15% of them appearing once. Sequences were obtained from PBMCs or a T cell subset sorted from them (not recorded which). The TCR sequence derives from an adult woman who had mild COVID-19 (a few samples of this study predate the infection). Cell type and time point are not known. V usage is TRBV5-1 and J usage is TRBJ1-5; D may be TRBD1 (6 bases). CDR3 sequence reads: CASSLGGLPQPQHF. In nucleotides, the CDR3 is TGCGCCAGCAGCTTAGGGGGGTTGCCTCAGCCCCAGCATTTT.